The 10 T cell receptor beta chains below all came from one sample that was sequenced in a study of blood T cells in healthy people across ages. Through a sample-barcoded 5' primer and a J-beta primer mix, a second PCR was run for 7 to 11 cycles. TCRdb processed the 5' RACE reads anew with MiXCR; each CDR3 protein has one entry. The sample yields hundreds of thousands of distinct CDR3 sequences, around 68% seen once. Sequencing was carried out using blood. The receptors were sampled from a man younger than 40 in good health.

This CDR3 is CASSVGGLAGGPETQYF. CDR3 nucleotides: TGTGCCAGCAGCGTAGGGGGACTAGCGGGGGGGCCAGAGACCCAGTACTTC. V and J are TRBV9 and TRBJ2-5; 16 positions match TRBD2. The J segment lost 4 bases and the V segment lost 0 bases, leaving 3 bases of the junction unmatched. The germline gives CDR1 SGDLS, CDR2 YYNGEE. This CDR3 contains 17 residues.

In this sample, this clonotype turned up a few times. The chain joins TRBV5-5 to TRBJ1-5; 7 bases match TRBD1. The CDR3 runs 16 residues. Germline V gives CDR1 SGHKS, CDR2 YYEKEE (reference sequence). V gave up 5 bases and J gave up 4 bases; unmatched junction bases: 12. The CDR3, as DNA: TGTGCCAGCAGTCTACAGGGGAGGGGAGTTAATCAGCCCCAGCATTTT. Encoded protein: CASSLQGRGVNQPQHF.

This chain joins TRBV7-2 and TRBJ2-3; D tentatively fits TRBD1 or TRBD2 (5 bases each). V lost 5 bases and J lost 2, with 14 bases in between. Germline CDR1 is SGHTA and CDR2 is FQGNSA. This CDR3 comprises 15 residues. The CDR3 nucleotides are TGTGCCAGCAGCCTTTTGTGGGGGATCACAGATACGCAGTATTTT. Residues: CASSLLWGITDTQYF.

The table lists this clonotype with a few counts. The chain has TRBV7-2 and TRBJ2-3; 7 bases line up with TRBD2. V lost 2 bases and J lost 9; bases outside the gene matches: 14. This CDR3 spans 16 amino acids. Germline V gives CDR1 SGHTA, CDR2 FQGNSA. The CDR3 region is CASSLTGSGEGSTQYF. The CDR3, as DNA: TGTGCCAGCAGCTTAACGGGGAGCGGGGAAGGTTCCACGCAGTATTTT. Full variable domain (outside the CDR3, taken from reference TRBV7-2 and TRBJ2-3): GAGVSQSPSNKVTEKGKDVELRCDPISGHTALYWYRQSLGQGLEFLIYFQGNSAPDKSGLPSDRFSAERTGGSVSTLTIQRTQQEDSAVYLCASSLTGSGEGSTQYFGPGTRLTVL.

The chain couples TRBV7-8 to TRBJ2-1; 7 nucleotides match TRBD2. The CDR3 has 12 residues. After removal of 4 bases from V and 15 bases from J, the junction contained 9 bases not matched to a gene. From germline, CDR1 is SGHVS and CDR2 FQNEAQ. The CDR3 reads CASSSHSGRAFF. CDR3 DNA: TGTGCCAGCAGCTCCCACTCGGGGAGGGCGTTCTTC.

The chain employs TRBV2 and TRBJ2-4; 9 bases are a match to TRBD1. Trimming cost V 7 bases and J 4 bases; bases outside gene matches: 5. Germline-derived CDR1 and CDR2 are SNHLY and FYNNEI. The length of the CDR3 is 14 residues. The CDR3 DNA reads TGTGCCAGCATCACCGGGACAGGGAAAAACATTCAGTACTTC. Protein sequence: CASITGTGKNIQYF.

The V and J genes are TRBV7-3 and TRBJ2-5; D not resolved. The J call may not be correct, given that the DNA end is closer to TRBJ2-7. The CDR3 totals 12 residues. Germline assignment: CDR1 SGHTA and CDR2 FQGTGA. CDR3 in DNA: TGTGCCAGCAGGTCCCAAGGGAACGAGCAGTACTTC. Its translation is CASRSQGNEQYF.

The rearrangement joins TRBV29-1 to TRBJ2-6; 8 bases line up with TRBD1. Germline V gene sequence: CDR1 SQVTM, CDR2 ANQGSEA. The CDR3 runs to 15 residues. The V segment lost 4 bases and the J segment 0 bases; nucleotides outside the gene matches: 2. The CDR3 DNA sequence: TGCAGCGTTGTGGACAGGGCCTCTGGGGCCAACGTCCTGACTTTC. It translates to CSVVDRASGANVLTF.

This clonotype was seen more than once but under ten times. The chain recombines TRBV7-2 with TRBJ2-3; D possibly corresponds to TRBD1 (5 bases). Germline V gives CDR1 SGHTA, CDR2 FQGNSA. The CDR3 runs to 14 residues. Trimming stripped 1 base from V and 5 bases from J, with 10 bases between. The chain's CDR3 is CASSLDRNEDTQYF. The CDR3, as DNA: TGTGCCAGCAGCTTAGACAGGAATGAAGATACGCAGTATTTT.

This chain links TRBV12-3 or TRBV12-4 with TRBJ2-4, with 7 nucleotides matching TRBD2. V was pared by 5 bases and J by 4 bases, with 5 bases of the junction left unmatched. This CDR3 is built from 14 residues. DNA for the CDR3: TGTGCCAGCAGTACCGGTAGCGGGAAAAACATTCAGTACTTC. It encodes CASSTGSGKNIQYF.